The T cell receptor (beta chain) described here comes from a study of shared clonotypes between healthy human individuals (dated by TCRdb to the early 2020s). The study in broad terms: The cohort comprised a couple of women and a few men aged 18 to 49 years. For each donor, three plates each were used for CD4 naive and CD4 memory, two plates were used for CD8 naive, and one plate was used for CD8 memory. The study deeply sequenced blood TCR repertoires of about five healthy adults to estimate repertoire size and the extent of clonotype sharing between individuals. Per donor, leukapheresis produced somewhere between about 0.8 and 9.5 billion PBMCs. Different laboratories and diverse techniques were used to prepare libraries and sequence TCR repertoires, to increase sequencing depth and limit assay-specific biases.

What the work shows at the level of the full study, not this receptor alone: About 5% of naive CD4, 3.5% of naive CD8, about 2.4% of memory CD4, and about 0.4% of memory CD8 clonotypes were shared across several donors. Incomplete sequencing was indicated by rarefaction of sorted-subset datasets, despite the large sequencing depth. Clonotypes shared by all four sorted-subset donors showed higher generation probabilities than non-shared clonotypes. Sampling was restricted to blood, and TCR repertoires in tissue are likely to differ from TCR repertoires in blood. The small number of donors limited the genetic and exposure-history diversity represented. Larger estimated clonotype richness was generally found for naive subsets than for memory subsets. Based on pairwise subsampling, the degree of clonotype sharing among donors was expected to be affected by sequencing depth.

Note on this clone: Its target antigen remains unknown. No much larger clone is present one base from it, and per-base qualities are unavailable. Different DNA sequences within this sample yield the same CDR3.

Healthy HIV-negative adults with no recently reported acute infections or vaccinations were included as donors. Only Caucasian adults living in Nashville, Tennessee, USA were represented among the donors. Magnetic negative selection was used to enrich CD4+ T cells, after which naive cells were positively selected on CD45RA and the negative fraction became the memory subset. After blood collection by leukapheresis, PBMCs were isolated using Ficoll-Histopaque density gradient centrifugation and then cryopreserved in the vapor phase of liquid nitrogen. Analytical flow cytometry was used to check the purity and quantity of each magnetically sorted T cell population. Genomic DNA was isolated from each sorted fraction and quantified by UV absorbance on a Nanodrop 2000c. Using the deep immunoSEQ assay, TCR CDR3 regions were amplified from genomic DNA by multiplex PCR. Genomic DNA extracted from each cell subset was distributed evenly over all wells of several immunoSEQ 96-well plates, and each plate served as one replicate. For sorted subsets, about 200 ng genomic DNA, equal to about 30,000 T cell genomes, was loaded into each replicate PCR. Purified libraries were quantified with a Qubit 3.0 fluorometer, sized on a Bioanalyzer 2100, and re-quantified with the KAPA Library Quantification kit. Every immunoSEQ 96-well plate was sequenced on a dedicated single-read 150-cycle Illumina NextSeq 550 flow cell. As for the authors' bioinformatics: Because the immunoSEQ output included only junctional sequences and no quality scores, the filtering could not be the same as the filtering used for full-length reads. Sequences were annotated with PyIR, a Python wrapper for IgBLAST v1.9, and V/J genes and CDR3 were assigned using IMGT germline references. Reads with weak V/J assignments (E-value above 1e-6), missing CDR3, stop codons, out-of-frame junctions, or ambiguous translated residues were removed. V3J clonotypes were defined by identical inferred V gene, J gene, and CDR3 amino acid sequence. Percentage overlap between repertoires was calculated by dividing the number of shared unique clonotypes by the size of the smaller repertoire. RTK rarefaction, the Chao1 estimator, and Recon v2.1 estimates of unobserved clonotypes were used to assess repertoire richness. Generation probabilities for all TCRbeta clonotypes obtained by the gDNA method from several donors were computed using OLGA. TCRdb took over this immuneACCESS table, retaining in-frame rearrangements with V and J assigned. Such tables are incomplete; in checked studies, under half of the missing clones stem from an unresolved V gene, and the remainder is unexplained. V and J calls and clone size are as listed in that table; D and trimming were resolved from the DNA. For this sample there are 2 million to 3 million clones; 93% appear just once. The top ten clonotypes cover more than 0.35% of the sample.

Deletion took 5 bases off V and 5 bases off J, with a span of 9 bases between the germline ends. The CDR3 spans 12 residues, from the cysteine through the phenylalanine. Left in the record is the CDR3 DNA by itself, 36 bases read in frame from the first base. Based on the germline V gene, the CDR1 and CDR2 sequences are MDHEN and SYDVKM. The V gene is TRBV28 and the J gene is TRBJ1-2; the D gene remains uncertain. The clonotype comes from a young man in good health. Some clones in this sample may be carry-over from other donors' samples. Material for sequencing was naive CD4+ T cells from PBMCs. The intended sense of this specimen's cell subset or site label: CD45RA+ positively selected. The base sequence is TGTGCCAGCAGTCTAGGACCTTATGGCTACACCTTC. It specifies CASSLGPYGYTF.